The text below deals with one TCR beta chain. The record originates from a study of technical replicates of blood from a handful of donors. From germline, CDR1 is MNHNS and CDR2 SASEGT. This CDR3 has 10 residues. V was clipped by 6 bases and J by 7 bases, with 4 bases between them. Profiled with immunoSEQ multiplex PCR; TCRdb holds only in-frame clones, not every one. The data hold about 71,000 clones, with approximately 96% observed a single time. The receptor was derived from a human donor in good health. This chain joins TRBV6-1 and TRBJ2-1; D remains ambiguous. The sample consisted of T cells isolated from PBMCs. The CDR3 region has the DNA TGTGCCAGCAGCTTTAATGAGCAGTTCTTC. The encoded protein is CASSFNEQFF.